This T cell receptor (beta chain) was observed in a study of spatial heterogeneity in lung cancer. The overall study: Each unique TCR and UMI combination was seen more than ten times on average in raw reads.

Via MiXCR, TCRdb re-called the 5' RACE reads, giving one row per CDR3 protein. This sample has 40,000 to 55,000 distinct CDR3 sequences, with roughly an eighth found just once. The time point here: sample taken at primary tumor resection. In each case, whole RNA from tumor, nontumor lung or frozen PBMC was sequenced unsorted. On this clonotype itself: The antigen is undetermined.

Study-level points and caveats: Tumor TCRs that were ubiquitous and expanded showed up in blood more at resection than follow-up.

CDR1 and CDR2 from the germline V gene are SQVTM and ANQGSEA. The CDR3 has 13 amino acids. With V trimmed by 5 bases and J by 12 bases, 10 bases remained unmatched. This receptor was obtained from a male donor with early-stage non-small cell lung cancer. V usage is TRBV29-1 and J usage is TRBJ2-1; 10 positions agree with TRBD2. The input for sequencing was PBMCs, taken at surgery. CDR3 sequence (DNA): TGCAGCGTTCAAGCGGGGGGGAACTCGGTGCAGTTCTTC. It codes for CSVQAGGNSVQFF.